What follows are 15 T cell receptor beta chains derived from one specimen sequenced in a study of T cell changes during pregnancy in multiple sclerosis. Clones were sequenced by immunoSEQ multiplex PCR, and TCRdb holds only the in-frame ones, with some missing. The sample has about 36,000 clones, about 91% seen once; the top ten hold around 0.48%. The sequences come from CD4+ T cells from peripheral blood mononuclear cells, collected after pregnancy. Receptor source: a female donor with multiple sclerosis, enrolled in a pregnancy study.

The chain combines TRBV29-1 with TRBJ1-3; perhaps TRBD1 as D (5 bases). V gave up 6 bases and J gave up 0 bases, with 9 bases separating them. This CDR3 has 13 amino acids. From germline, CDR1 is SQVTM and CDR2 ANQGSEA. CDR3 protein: CSVGHPSGNTIYF. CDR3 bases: TGCAGCGTAGGACACCCCTCTGGAAACACCATATATTTT.

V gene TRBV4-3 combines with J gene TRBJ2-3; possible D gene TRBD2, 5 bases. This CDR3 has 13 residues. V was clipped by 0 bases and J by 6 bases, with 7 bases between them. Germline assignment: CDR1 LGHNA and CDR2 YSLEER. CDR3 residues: CASSQDRGDTQYF. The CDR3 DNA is TGCGCCAGCAGCCAAGATCGCGGGGATACGCAGTATTTT.

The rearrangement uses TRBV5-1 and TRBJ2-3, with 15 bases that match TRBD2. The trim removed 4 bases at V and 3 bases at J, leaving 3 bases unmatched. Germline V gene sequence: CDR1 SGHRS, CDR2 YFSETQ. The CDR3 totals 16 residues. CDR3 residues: CASSPGTSGGTDTQYF. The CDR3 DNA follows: TGCGCCAGCAGCCCTGGGACTAGCGGGGGGACAGATACGCAGTATTTT.

CDR3 amino acids: CASSVSRNEQFF. The CDR3 coding sequence is TGTGCCAGCAGCGTTAGTAGAAATGAGCAGTTCTTC. The chain combines TRBV2 with TRBJ2-1; D ambiguous. Trimming stripped 6 bases from V and 7 bases from J, with 10 bases between. The CDR3 totals 12 residues. The germline CDR1 and CDR2 sequences are SNHLY and FYNNEI.

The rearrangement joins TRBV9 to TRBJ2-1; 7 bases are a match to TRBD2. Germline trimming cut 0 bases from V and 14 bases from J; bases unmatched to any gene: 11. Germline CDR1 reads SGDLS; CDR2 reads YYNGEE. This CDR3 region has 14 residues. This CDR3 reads CASSVGPQPGGEFF. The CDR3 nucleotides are TGTGCCAGCAGCGTAGGACCCCAGCCGGGAGGTGAGTTCTTC.

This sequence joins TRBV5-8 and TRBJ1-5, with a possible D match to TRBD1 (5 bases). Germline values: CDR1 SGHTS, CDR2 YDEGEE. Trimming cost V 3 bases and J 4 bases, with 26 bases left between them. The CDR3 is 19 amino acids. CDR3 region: CASSSLVGVSISGNQPQHF. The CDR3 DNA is TGTGCCAGCAGCTCCCTCGTGGGGGTGAGCATTAGCGGTAATCAGCCCCAGCATTTT.

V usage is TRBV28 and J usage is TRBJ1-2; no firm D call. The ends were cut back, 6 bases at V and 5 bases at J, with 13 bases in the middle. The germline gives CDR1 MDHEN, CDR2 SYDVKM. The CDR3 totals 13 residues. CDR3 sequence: CASSSTVVYGYTF. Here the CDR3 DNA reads TGTGCCAGCAGCAGTACAGTAGTTTATGGCTACACCTTC.

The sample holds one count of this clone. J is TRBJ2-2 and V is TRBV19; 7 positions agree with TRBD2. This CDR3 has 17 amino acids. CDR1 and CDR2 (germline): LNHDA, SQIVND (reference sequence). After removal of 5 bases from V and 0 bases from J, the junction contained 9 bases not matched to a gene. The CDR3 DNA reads TGTGCCAGTAGTCTTATTCTGGCGGGAGCGAACACCGGGGAGCTGTTTTTT. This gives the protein CASSLILAGANTGELFF. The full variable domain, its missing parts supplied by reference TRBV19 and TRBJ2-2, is DGGITQSPKYLFRKEGQNVTLSCEQNLNHDAMYWYRQDPGQGLRLIYYSQIVNDFQKGDIAEGYSVSREKKESFPLTVTSAQKNPTAFYLCASSLILAGANTGELFFGEGSRLTVL.

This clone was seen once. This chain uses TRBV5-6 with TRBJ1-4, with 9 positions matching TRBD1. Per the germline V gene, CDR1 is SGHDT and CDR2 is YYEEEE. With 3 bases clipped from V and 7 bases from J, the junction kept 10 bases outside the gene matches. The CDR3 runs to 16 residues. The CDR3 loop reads CASSSGQGLRGEKLFF. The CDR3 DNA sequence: TGTGCCAGCAGCTCGGGACAGGGACTTAGGGGTGAAAAACTGTTTTTT.

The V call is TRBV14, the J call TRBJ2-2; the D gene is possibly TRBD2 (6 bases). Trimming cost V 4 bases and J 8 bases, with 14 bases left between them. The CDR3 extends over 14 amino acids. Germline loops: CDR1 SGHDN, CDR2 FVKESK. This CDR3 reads CASSPGVLAGELFF. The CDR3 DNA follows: TGTGCCAGCAGCCCGGGGGTCTTGGCTGGGGAGCTGTTTTTT.

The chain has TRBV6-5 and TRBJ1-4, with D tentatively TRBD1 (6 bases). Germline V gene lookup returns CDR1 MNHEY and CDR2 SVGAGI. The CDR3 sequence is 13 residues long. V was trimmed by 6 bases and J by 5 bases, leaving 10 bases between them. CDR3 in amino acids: CASSGGQNEKLFF. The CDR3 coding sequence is TGTGCCAGCAGCGGGGGGCAAAATGAAAAACTGTTTTTT.

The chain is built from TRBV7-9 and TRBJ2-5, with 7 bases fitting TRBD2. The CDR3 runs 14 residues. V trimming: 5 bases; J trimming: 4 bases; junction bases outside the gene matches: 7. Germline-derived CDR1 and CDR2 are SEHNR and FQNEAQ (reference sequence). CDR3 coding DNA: TGTGCCAGCAGCGCATCGGGGGGATCAGAGACCCAGTACTTC. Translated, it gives CASSASGGSETQYF.

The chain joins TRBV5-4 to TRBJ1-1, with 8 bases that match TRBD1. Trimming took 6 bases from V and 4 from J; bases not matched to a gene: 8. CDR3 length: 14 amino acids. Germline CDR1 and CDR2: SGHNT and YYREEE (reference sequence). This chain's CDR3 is CASTSQGASTEAFF. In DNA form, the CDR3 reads TGTGCCAGCACCTCCCAGGGGGCGAGCACTGAAGCTTTCTTT. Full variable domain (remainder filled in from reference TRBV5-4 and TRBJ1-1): ETGVTQSPTHLIKTRGQQVTLRCSSQSGHNTVSWYQQALGQGPQFIFQYYREEENGRGNFPPRFSGLQFPNYSSELNVNALELDDSALYLCASTSQGASTEAFFGQGTRLTVV.

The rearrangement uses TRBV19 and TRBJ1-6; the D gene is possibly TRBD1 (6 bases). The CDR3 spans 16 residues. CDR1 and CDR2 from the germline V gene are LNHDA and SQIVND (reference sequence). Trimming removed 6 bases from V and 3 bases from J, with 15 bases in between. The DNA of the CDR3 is TGTGCCAGTAGACCCCTTGACAGGAGCTATAATTCACCCCTCCACTTT. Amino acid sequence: CASRPLDRSYNSPLHF. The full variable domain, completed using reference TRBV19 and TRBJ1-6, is DGGITQSPKYLFRKEGQNVTLSCEQNLNHDAMYWYRQDPGQGLRLIYYSQIVNDFQKGDIAEGYSVSREKKESFPLTVTSAQKNPTAFYLCASRPLDRSYNSPLHFGNGTRLTVT.

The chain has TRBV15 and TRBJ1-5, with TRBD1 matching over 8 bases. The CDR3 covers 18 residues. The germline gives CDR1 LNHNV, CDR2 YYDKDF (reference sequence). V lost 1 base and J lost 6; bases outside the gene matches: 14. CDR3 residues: CATSRAQGARVAGQPQHF. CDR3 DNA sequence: TGTGCCACCAGCAGAGCGCAGGGGGCGCGGGTAGCAGGTCAGCCCCAGCATTTT.